The source of this T cell receptor beta chain is a study of post-analysis software for immune sequencing data. Study-wide background: The disease courses covered relapsing-remitting, secondary progressive and progressive-relapsing multiple sclerosis. Study-wide results and caveats: Patients with multiple sclerosis recorded significantly lower normalized Chao1 diversity than controls, the study found. TRBV segments more frequent in patients than in controls numbered five and included TRBV5-6, TRBV5-1 and TRBV20-1.

J was trimmed by 8 bases and V by 6 bases; bases with no gene match: 6. The CDR3 sequence is 12 residues long. Germline CDR1 and CDR2: SQVTM and ANQGSEA. Prepared libraries of TCR beta cDNA carried unique molecular identifiers. TCRdb redid the calling of the PCR reads with MiXCR, one entry per CDR3 protein. The sample carries hundreds of thousands of distinct CDR3 sequences, around 27% recorded once. This clonotype appeared many times. Its specificity is unknown. Sequencing used blood. The source of this sequence is a girl aged 10-17 years with multiple sclerosis. The chain carries TRBV29-1 and TRBJ1-2, with 10 positions matching TRBD1. In DNA form, the CDR3 reads TGCAGCGTGGAGACAGGGGGCTGGGGCTACACCTTC. Its protein product is CSVETGGWGYTF. Filled out from reference TRBV29-1 and TRBJ1-2, the complete variable domain reads SAVISQKPSRDICQRGTSLTIQCQVDSQVTMMFWYRQQPGQSLTLIATANQGSEATYESGFVIDKFPISRPNLTFSTLTVSNMSPEDSSIYLCSVETGGWGYTFGSGTRLTVV.